Following are 20 T cell receptor beta chains from one sample sequenced in a study of regulatory T cells in long-lasting Graves disease. Building of the TCR beta libraries involved iRepertoire HTBI primers and Arm-PCR of CDR3 regions. One entry per CDR3 protein, called by TCRdb with MiXCR from the multiplex PCR reads. The profile shows roughly 350,000 distinct CDR3 sequences, 16% of them singletons. Sample time point: newly diagnosed GD, antithyroid drugs for less than 3 months. The TCR library was prepared using RNA isolated from PBMCs. The sample was also linked to a second study, of T cells in Graves' hyperthyroidism and ophthalmopathy.

The sample was peripheral blood mononuclear cells (PBMCs), taken at new diagnosis, from a patient treated with antithyroid drugs. The receptors originated from a woman under 30 with Graves disease.

The sample holds many counts of this clonotype. V usage is TRBV12-3 or TRBV12-4 and J usage is TRBJ2-3; TRBD2 matches at 7 bases. Trimming removed 6 bases from V and 8 bases from J; junction bases left unmatched: 2. This CDR3 comprises 11 residues. The CDR3 coding sequence is TGTGCCAGCAGCTCGGGGGGTACGCAGTATTTT. Amino acid sequence: CASSSGGTQYF.

This clonotype was seen a handful of times. CDR3 sequence reads: CASSRGALNTEAFF. CDR3 coding DNA: TGTGCCAGTAGTAGGGGGGCATTGAACACTGAAGCTTTCTTT. The J gene is TRBJ1-1, the V gene TRBV19; tentatively, D is TRBD1 (6 bases). CDR3 length: 14 amino acids. V was pared by 4 bases and J by 0 bases, with 9 bases between. CDR1 and CDR2 (germline): LNHDA, SQIVND (reference sequence).

The chain uses TRBV7-3 and TRBJ2-3; D could derive from TRBD1 or TRBD2 (5 bases each). The CDR3 extends over 14 amino acids. Trimming removed 2 bases from V and 4 bases from J, with 10 bases in between. CDR1 is SGHTA and CDR2 is FQGTGA in the germline V gene. The CDR3 reads CASSLRGRADTQYF. CDR3 nucleotides: TGTGCCAGCAGCTTACGGGGCCGGGCAGATACGCAGTATTTT.

This clonotype has ten or more counts. The V and J genes are TRBV5-1 and TRBJ1-4; no firm D call. The CDR3 covers 15 residues. Trimming took off 0 bases at V and 8 bases at J, with 14 bases between the two ends. The V gene's germline CDR1 is SGHRS and CDR2 YFSETQ. The CDR3 sequence: CASSLELPGNEKLFF. The CDR3 nucleotides read TGCGCCAGCAGCTTGGAACTACCCGGGAACGAAAAACTGTTTTTT.

There are many counts of this clonotype. The genes are TRBV20-1 and TRBJ2-5, with 12 bases lining up with TRBD2. Germline V gene sequence: CDR1 DFQATT, CDR2 SNEGSKA (reference sequence). Trimming cost V 6 bases and J 1 base; bases outside gene matches: 3. The CDR3 consists of 14 residues. The CDR3 nucleotides read TGCAGTGCCCTAGCGGGGGGGCCCCAAGAGACCCAGTACTTC. Translation gives CSALAGGPQETQYF.

There are many counts of this clonotype. The V call is TRBV20-1, the J call TRBJ1-4; tentative D call: TRBD1 (5 bases). Germline lookup yields CDR1 DFQATT and CDR2 SNEGSKA (reference sequence). The CDR3 sequence is 15 residues long. V was shortened by 3 bases and J by 0 bases, with 11 bases between the two germline ends. CDR3 DNA: TGCAGTGCTAGTCAAGACAGTGCAACTAATGAAAAACTGTTTTTT. It codes for CSASQDSATNEKLFF.

The table lists this clonotype with many counts. This chain joins TRBV15 and TRBJ2-5, with D hard to call. Germline V gene data show CDR1 as LNHNV and CDR2 as YYDKDF (reference sequence). The CDR3 sequence is 14 residues long. V lost 0 bases and J lost 3, with 8 bases in between. The DNA of the CDR3 is TGTGCCACCAGCAGAGATAAGATAGAAGAGACCCAGTACTTC. Its translation: CATSRDKIEETQYF.

This clonotype has at least ten counts. The rearrangement joins TRBV3-1 to TRBJ2-5, with D tentatively TRBD1 or TRBD2 (5 bases each). Germline CDR1 LGHDT, CDR2 YNNKEL (reference sequence). V shed 3 bases and J shed 5 bases, with 16 bases lying between them. The CDR3 is 15 residues long. CDR3 bases: TGTGCCAGCAGCCAGGGTCGAGGGGCCGGGGAGACCCAGTACTTC. Protein sequence: CASSQGRGAGETQYF.

The chain has TRBV3-1 and TRBJ2-2; either TRBD1 or TRBD2 may fit D (5 bases each). Trimming removed 5 bases at V and 6 bases at J, with 19 bases between. CDR1 LGHDT and CDR2 YNNKEL come from the germline V gene (reference sequence). The CDR3 spans 16 residues. Here the CDR3 reads CASSARQPGTAGELFF. The CDR3 DNA follows: TGTGCCAGCAGCGCAAGGCAACCGGGGACGGCCGGGGAGCTGTTTTTT.

This clonotype was seen at least ten times. The chain has TRBV30 and TRBJ2-7; 9 bases map to TRBD2. CDR3 size: 14 residues. J gave up 7 bases and V 3 bases, and 10 bases lay outside the gene matches. The V gene's germline CDR1 is GTSNPN and CDR2 SVGIG (reference sequence). The CDR3: CAWRTSGSQGEQYF. In DNA, the CDR3 is TGTGCCTGGAGGACTAGCGGCTCCCAGGGGGAGCAGTACTTC.

This chain uses TRBV15 with TRBJ2-7, with D unresolved. This CDR3 comprises 13 residues. The V gene's germline CDR1 is LNHNV and CDR2 YYDKDF (reference sequence). Trimming removed 0 bases from V and 4 bases from J, with 7 bases in between. The DNA of the CDR3 is TGTGCCACCAGCAGAGAAAGGGCGTACGAGCAGTACTTC. This sequence encodes CATSRERAYEQYF.

This clonotype was seen many times. The chain uses TRBV9 and TRBJ2-5; 12 nucleotides agree with TRBD2. The CDR3 spans 16 residues. Germline trimming cut 1 base from V and 1 base from J; bases unmatched to any gene: 2. The germline V gene encodes CDR1 SGDLS and CDR2 YYNGEE. The CDR3 is CASSVTLAGGQETQYF. Written as DNA, the CDR3 is TGTGCCAGCAGCGTAACACTAGCGGGGGGCCAAGAGACCCAGTACTTC.

Ten or more counts support this clonotype. This chain uses TRBV11-2 with TRBJ2-5, with D unclear. Trimming took off 0 bases at V and 2 bases at J, with 13 bases between the two ends. The CDR3 spans 16 residues. In germline, CDR1 is SGHAT, CDR2 FQNNGV. The CDR3, as DNA: TGTGCCAGCAGCTTAGAGGTGGCAGGTCAGCAAGAGACCCAGTACTTC. It yields the protein CASSLEVAGQQETQYF.

This clonotype was seen at least ten times. This rearrangement joins TRBV20-1 to TRBJ2-1, with 7 positions matching TRBD2. In germline, CDR1 is DFQATT, CDR2 SNEGSKA (reference sequence). The CDR3 has 15 amino acids. J gave up 3 bases and V 0 bases, and 5 bases lay outside the gene matches. CDR3 loop: CSARDPAGVYNEQFF. DNA for the CDR3: TGCAGTGCTAGAGACCCGGCGGGAGTCTACAATGAGCAGTTCTTC.

This clonotype was seen at least ten times. This sequence joins TRBV6-1 and TRBJ1-1; tentatively, D is TRBD1 (6 bases). V lost 6 bases and J 5 bases, leaving 13 bases between the germline ends. The CDR3 consists of 13 residues. Germline CDR1 is MNHNS and CDR2 is SASEGT. The CDR3 DNA sequence: TGTGCCAGCAGGACGCGACAGGCAACTGAAGCTTTCTTT. Translating gives CASRTRQATEAFF.

In this sample, this clonotype turned up a few times. The CDR3 bases are TGTGCCAGCAGCGTAGACGCCAGGGGTGGACAGCCCCAGCATTTT. This gives the protein CASSVDARGGQPQHF. The gene calls are TRBV9 and TRBJ1-5, with a weak D call TRBD1 (6 bases). Trimming pared 0 bases from V and 7 bases from J, leaving 14 bases between. Germline-derived CDR1 and CDR2 are SGDLS and YYNGEE. The CDR3 length is 15 residues.

About this clonotype: A read error may explain this, as a much larger clone is one base away. No DNA is shown, since the ends of the CDR3 on it are uncertain; the CDR3 is the one TCRdb lists. The chain carries TRBV28 and TRBJ1-6; the listed D gene, TRBD1, was not tested against the DNA. Germline assignment: CDR1 MDHEN and CDR2 SYDVKM. The CDR3 spans 15 residues, counting both ends. CDR3 residues: CTSVTGSSYNSPLHF.

With regard to this clonotype: A far larger clone is just one base off, so this is likely a read error. The genes are TRBV20-1 and TRBJ2-1; D is perhaps TRBD2 (5 bases). The J call is uncertain, as TRBJ2-3 better fits the DNA end. This CDR3 spans 16 amino acids. Germline V CDR1 and CDR2: DFQATT, SNEGSKA (reference sequence). The CDR3 coding sequence is TGCAGTGCTAGAGACCCCCGGACTCCCTGGGGAGATGCGCAGTATTTT. It translates to CSARDPRTPWGDAQYF.

The table lists this clonotype with many counts. The chain uses TRBV20-1 and TRBJ1-5; 8 bases match TRBD1. With V trimmed by 1 base and J by 3 bases, 2 bases remained unmatched. This CDR3 has 14 residues. CDR1 is DFQATT and CDR2 is SNEGSKA in the germline V gene (reference sequence). The CDR3 protein is CSARAGGPNQPQHF. CDR3 nucleotide sequence: TGCAGTGCTAGAGCAGGGGGCCCCAATCAGCCCCAGCATTTT.

The V call is TRBV20-1, the J call TRBJ2-3; 7 nucleotides match TRBD1. The CDR3 covers 14 residues. Per germline, CDR1 DFQATT and CDR2 SNEGSKA (reference sequence). The V segment lost 2 bases and the J segment 6 bases; nucleotides outside the gene matches: 8. CDR3 DNA sequence: TGCAGTGCTAGAAGGGGACAGCGAACGGATACGCAGTATTTT. Its translation: CSARRGQRTDTQYF.